The subject of this entry is one T cell receptor (beta chain). The target of this receptor is not known. Base quality data are lacking; no much larger clone is found one base away. These data are taken from a study of T cell changes during pregnancy in multiple sclerosis (dated by TCRdb to the late 2010s). About the full investigation: The study examined how the T cell repertoire changed over the course of pregnancy in women with multiple sclerosis.

Preparation of the library involved the immunoSEQ multiplex PCR assay. TCRdb retrieved this table from immuneACCESS and kept in-frame rearrangements only. Not all clones are present; in checked studies, unresolved V genes account for under half, and no reason is known for the remainder. Present in this sample are more than 75,000 clones, 94% of which were seen just once. Over 2% of the sample comes from the top ten. In the germline V gene, CDR1 corresponds to SNHLY and CDR2 to FYNNEI. The junction carries 13 bases between V and J, which are trimmed by 7 bases and 4 bases respectively. The CDR3 sequence holds 13 residues, the cysteine and phenylalanine included. Only the CDR3 portion is preserved as DNA: 39 bases, with reading frame beginning at the first base.

The receptor comes from a female donor with multiple sclerosis, enrolled in a pregnancy study. The source material was peripheral blood, sampled in the third trimester of pregnancy. The chain employs TRBV2 and TRBJ1-2; TRBD1 could be the D gene, as 6 bases match. CDR3 loop: CASKGDGFYGYTF. The base sequence is TGTGCCAGCAAGGGGGACGGATTCTATGGCTACACCTTC.